This TCR beta chain emerged from a study of CXCR3-negative and CXCR3-positive naive CD8 T cells (dated by TCRdb to about 2019). For the wider study: In total, some 130 million TRB reads were obtained, or roughly 1.5 +/- 0.3 million reads per library. Diversity and physicochemical repertoire analyses were performed on about a dozen donors pooled from two independent experiments. Naive subsets from roughly 5 donors and memory cells from 3 donors were included in the TRBV-TRBJ cluster analysis.

Study-wide conclusions, independent of this receptor: TRBV-TRBJ usage was similar between naive CXCR3-negative and CXCR3-positive cells from the same donor, while memory cells showed distinct patterns. Freshly isolated PBMCs were used for most assays because CXCR3 expression went down partially after cryopreservation. TRB CDR3s from CXCR3-positive naive cells showed higher hydrophobicity (lower Kidera factor 4), lower energy, and higher strength and volume indices than CXCR3-negative naive cells. Repertoire diversity was comparably high in both naive subsets but much lower in memory CD8+ T cells. Because surface CD5, which is linked to self-reactivity in mice, was comparable between the naive subsets, TCR interaction strength was also inferred from the physicochemical properties of TRB CDR3s.

The sequencing machine was a NextSeq 550. The Human TCR Profiling Kit (MiLaboratory) was used to make UMI-labeled 5' RACE TRB cDNA libraries. The full amount of extracted RNA was used for cDNA synthesis, and the full amount of resulting cDNA was used for PCR amplification. Libraries were prepared in parallel with an identical number of PCR cycles. Per the original workflow: MIGEC and MiXCR extracted about 53,000 +/- 10,000 unique UMI-labeled TRB cDNA molecules per library, requiring at least two reads per UMI. On average, each library contained approximately 40,000 +/- 10,000 functional in-frame TRB CDR3 nucleotide clonotypes without stop codons. Diversity metrics, including normalized Shannon-Wiener and Chao1, were computed in VDJtools after downsampling to 5000 UMI-labeled TRB molecules per sample. VDJtools was used to calculate clonotype-size-weighted physicochemical properties of the central five CDR3 residues, namely interaction energy, strength, volume and Kidera factor 4. TCRdb reprocessed the reads into one record per CDR3 protein sequence, lacking DNA. TCRdb, not the authors, supplied the V and J calls. The sample has about 9,600 distinct CDR3 sequences on record. The ten largest clones add up to 1% of the sample.

This clonotype is medium-sized (0.01 to 0.1%) by frequency; its count is not recorded. Its cognate antigen has yet to be identified. For each CD8+ T cell subset, flow sorting was done in triplicate, and 250,000 to 300,000 cells per subset went directly into RLT lysis buffer. To exclude memory contaminants, naive CD8+ T cells were stringently defined as CD45RO-CCR7+CD27+CD95-. Peripheral blood mononuclear cells were isolated from buffy coats by standard density gradient centrifugation. Naive CXCR3-negative and CXCR3-positive CD8+ T cells were flow-sorted on a FACSAria III. Total RNA was extracted from sorted cells with an RNeasy Mini Kit. The germline V gene gives CDR1 as ENHRY and CDR2 as SYGVKD. From its cysteine to its phenylalanine, the CDR3 spans 16 amino acids. The entry carries no DNA sequence.

The sequence links TRBV10-3 to TRBJ2-7; there is no DNA to check the TCRdb D call of TRBD2. This TCR was recovered from a human donor in good health. Some clones in this sample may be carry-over from other donors' samples. The specimen sequenced was naive CXCR3- CD8+ T cells from blood. The label giving this sample's cell subset or site can be read as: CD45RO-CCR7+CD27+CD95- naive CD8+ T cells lacking CXCR3 (TNR3-). The CDR3: CAISEYQAGGPREQYF.